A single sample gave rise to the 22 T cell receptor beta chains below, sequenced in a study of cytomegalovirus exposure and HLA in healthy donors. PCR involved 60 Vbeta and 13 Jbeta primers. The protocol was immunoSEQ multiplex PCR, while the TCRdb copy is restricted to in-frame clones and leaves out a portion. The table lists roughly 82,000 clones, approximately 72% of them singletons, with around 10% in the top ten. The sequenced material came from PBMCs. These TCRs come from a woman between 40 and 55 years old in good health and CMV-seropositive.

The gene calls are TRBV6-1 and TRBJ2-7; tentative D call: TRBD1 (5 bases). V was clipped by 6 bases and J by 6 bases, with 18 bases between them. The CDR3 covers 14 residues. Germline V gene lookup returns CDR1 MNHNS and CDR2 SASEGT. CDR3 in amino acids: CASRTLQGQFEQYF. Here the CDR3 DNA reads TGTGCCAGCAGAACCCTGCAGGGTCAGTTCGAGCAGTACTTC.

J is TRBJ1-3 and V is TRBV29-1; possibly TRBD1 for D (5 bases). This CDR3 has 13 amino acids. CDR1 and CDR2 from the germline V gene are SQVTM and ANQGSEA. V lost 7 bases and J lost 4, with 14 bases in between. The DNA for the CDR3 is TGCAGCGCAACGCAGGGCGCCGGAAACACCATATATTTT. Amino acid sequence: CSATQGAGNTIYF. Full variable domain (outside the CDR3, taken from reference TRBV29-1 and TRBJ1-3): SAVISQKPSRDICQRGTSLTIQCQVDSQVTMMFWYRQQPGQSLTLIATANQGSEATYESGFVIDKFPISRPNLTFSTLTVSNMSPEDSSIYLCSATQGAGNTIYFGEGSWLTVV.

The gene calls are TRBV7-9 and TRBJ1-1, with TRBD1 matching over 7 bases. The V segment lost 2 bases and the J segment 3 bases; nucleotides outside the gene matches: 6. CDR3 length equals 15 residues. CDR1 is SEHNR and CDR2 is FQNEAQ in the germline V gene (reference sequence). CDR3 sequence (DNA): TGTGCCAGCAGCTTAAGACAGGGAGAGCACACTGAAGCTTTCTTT. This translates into CASSLRQGEHTEAFF.

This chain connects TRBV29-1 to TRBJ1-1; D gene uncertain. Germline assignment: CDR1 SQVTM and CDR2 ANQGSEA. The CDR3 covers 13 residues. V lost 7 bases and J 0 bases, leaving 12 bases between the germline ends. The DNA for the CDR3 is TGCAGCGCCCGAGGGCAGGTGAACACTGAAGCTTTCTTT. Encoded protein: CSARGQVNTEAFF.

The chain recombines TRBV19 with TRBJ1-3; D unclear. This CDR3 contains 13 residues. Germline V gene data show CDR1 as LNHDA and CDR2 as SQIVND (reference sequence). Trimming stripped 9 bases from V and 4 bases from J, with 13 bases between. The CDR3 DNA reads TGTGCCAGCAGTCGGGAGTCAGGAAACACCATATATTTT. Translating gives CASSRESGNTIYF.

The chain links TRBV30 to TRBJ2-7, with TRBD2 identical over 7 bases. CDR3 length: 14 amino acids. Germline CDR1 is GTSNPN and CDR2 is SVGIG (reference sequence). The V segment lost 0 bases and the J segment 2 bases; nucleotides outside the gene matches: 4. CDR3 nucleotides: TGTGCCTGGAGTGTAAGACTAGCCCCCTACGAGCAGTACTTC. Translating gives CAWSVRLAPYEQYF.

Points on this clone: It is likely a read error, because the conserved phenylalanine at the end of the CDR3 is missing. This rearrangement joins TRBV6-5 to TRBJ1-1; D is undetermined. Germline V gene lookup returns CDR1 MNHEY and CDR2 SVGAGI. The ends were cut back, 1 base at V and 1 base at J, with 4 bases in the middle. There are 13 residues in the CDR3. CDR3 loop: CASSYLQNTEAFL. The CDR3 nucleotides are TGTGCCAGCAGTTACTTACAGAACACTGAAGCTTTCCTT.

The CDR3 reads CASSLGGMNTEAFF. The CDR3 coding sequence is TGCGCCAGCAGCTTGGGAGGGATGAACACTGAAGCTTTCTTT. The chain links TRBV5-1 to TRBJ1-1; D is uncertain. CDR3 length: 14 amino acids. The germline gives CDR1 SGHRS, CDR2 YFSETQ. V was trimmed by 0 bases and J by 0 bases, leaving 6 bases between them.

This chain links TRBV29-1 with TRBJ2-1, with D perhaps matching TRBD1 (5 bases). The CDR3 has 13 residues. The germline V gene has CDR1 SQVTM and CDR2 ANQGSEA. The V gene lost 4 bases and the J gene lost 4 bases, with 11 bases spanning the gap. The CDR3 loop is CSVATTVYNEQFF. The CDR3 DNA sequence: TGCAGCGTTGCAACGACAGTGTACAATGAGCAGTTCTTC.

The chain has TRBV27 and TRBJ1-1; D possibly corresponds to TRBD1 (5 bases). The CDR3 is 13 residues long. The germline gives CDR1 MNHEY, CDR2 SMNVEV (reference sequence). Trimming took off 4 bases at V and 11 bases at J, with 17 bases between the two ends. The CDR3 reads CASSSAGVGRAFF. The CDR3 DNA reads TGTGCCAGCAGTTCCGCGGGGGTTGGAAGGGCTTTCTTT.

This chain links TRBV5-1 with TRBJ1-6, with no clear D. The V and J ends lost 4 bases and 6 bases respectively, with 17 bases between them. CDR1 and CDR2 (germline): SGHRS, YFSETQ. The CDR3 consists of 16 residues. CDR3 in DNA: TGCGCCAGCAGCCCCGGGGTCGACCTATCTAATTCACCCCTCCACTTT. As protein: CASSPGVDLSNSPLHF.

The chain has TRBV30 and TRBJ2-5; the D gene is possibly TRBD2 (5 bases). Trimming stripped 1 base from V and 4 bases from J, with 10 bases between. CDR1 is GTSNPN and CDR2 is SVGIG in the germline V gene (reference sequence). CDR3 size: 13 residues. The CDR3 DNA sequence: TGTGCCTGGAGTGGGGCCGAGGGAGAGACCCAGTACTTC. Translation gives CAWSGAEGETQYF.

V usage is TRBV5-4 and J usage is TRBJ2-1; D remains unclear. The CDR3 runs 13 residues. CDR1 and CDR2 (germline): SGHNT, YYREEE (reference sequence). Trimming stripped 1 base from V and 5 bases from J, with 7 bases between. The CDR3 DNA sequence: TGTGCCAGCAGCTTGAGCCAAAACAATGAGCAGTTCTTC. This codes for CASSLSQNNEQFF.

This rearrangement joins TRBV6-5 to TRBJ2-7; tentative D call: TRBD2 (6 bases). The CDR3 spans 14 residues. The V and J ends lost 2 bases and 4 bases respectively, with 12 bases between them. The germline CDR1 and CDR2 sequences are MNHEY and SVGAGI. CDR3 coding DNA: TGTGCCAGCAGTTACGAGAGGGAGGATTACGAGCAGTACTTC. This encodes CASSYEREDYEQYF.

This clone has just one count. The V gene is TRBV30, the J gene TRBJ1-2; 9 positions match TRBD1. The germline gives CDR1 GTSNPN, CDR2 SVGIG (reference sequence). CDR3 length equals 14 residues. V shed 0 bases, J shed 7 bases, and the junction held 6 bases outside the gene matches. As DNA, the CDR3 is TGTGCCTGGAGTGTTGGGACAGGGTTGGGTGGCTACACCTTC. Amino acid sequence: CAWSVGTGLGGYTF.

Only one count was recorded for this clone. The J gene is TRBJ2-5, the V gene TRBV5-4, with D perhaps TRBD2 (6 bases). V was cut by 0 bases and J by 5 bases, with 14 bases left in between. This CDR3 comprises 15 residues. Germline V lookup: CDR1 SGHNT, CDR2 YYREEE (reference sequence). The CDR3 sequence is CASSLAAGGWETQYF. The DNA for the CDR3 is TGTGCCAGCAGCTTGGCAGCGGGTGGTTGGGAGACCCAGTACTTC.

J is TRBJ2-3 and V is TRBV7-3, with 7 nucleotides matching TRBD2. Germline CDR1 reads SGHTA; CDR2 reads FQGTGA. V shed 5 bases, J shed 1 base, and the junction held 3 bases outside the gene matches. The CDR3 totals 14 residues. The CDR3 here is CASSLSGGTDTQYF. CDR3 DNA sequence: TGTGCCAGCAGCCTGAGCGGGGGCACAGATACGCAGTATTTT. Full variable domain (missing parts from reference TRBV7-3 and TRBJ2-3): GAGVSQTPSNKVTEKGKYVELRCDPISGHTALYWYRQSLGQGPEFLIYFQGTGAADDSGLPNDRFFAVRPEGSVSTLKIQRTERGDSAVYLCASSLSGGTDTQYFGPGTRLTVL.

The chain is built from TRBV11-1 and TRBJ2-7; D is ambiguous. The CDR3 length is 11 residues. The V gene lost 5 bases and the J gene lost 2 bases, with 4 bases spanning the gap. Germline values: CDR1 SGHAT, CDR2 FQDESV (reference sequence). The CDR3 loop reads CASSPAYEQYF. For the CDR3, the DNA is TGTGCCAGCAGCCCAGCCTACGAGCAGTACTTC.

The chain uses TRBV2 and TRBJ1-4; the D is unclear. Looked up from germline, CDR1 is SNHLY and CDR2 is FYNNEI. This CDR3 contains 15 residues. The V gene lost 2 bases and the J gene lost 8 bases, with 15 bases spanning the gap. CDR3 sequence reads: CASSEIGQVLEKLFF. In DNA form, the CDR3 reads TGTGCCAGCAGTGAAATTGGTCAGGTTTTGGAAAAACTGTTTTTT.

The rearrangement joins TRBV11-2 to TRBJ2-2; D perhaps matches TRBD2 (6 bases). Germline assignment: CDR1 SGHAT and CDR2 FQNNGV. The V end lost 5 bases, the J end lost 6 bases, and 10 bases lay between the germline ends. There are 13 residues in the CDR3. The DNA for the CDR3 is TGTGCCAGCAGCGCAACGGGGGCCGGGGAGCTGTTTTTT. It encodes CASSATGAGELFF.

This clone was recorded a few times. CDR3 residues: CASSFYSSSYNSPLHF. The CDR3 DNA follows: TGTGCCAGCAGCTTCTACAGTAGCTCCTATAATTCACCCCTCCACTTT. This chain connects TRBV5-5 to TRBJ1-6, with D uncertain. This CDR3 region has 16 residues. Trimming shortened V by 2 bases and J by 0 bases, and 9 bases separated the two germline ends. Germline V gives CDR1 SGHKS, CDR2 YYEKEE (reference sequence).

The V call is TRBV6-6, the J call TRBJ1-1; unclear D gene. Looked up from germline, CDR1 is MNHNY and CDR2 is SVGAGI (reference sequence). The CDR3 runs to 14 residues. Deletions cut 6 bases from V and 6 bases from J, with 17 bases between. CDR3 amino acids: CASRSSTEHAEAFF. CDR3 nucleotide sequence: TGTGCCAGCAGGTCCTCCACAGAACATGCTGAAGCTTTCTTT.